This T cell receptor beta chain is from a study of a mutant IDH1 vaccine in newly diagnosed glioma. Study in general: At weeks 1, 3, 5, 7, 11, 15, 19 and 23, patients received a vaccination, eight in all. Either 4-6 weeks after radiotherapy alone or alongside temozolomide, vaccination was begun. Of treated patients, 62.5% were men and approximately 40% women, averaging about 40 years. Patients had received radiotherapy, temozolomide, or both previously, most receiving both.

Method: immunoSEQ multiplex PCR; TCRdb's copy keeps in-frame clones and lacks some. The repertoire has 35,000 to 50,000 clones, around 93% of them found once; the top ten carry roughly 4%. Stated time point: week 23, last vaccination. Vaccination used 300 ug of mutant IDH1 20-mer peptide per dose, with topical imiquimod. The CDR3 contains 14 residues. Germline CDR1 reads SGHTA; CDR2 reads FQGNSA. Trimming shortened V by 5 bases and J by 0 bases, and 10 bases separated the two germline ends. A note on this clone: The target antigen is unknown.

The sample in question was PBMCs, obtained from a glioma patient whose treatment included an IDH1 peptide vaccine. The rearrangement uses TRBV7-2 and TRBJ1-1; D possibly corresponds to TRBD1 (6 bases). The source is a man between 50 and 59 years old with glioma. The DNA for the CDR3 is TGTGCCAGCAGCGGGGGCAGGCTGAACACTGAAGCTTTCTTT. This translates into CASSGGRLNTEAFF. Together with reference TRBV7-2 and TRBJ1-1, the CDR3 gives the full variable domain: GAGVSQSPSNKVTEKGKDVELRCDPISGHTALYWYRQSLGQGLEFLIYFQGNSAPDKSGLPSDRFSAERTGGSVSTLTIQRTQQEDSAVYLCASSGGRLNTEAFFGQGTRLTVV.